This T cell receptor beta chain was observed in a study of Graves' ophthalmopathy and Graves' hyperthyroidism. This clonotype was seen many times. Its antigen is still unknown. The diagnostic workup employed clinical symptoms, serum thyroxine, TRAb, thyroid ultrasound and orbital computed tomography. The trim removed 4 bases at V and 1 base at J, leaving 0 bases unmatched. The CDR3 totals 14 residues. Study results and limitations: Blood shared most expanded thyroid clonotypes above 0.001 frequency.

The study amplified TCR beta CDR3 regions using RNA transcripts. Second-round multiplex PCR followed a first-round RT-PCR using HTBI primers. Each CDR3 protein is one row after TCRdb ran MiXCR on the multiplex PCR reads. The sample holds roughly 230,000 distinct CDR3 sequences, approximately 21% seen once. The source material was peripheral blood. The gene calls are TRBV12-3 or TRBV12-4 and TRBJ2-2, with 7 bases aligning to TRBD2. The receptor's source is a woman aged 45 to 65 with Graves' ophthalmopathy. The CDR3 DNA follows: TGTGCCAGCAGTTGGGAGGGGAACACCGGGGAGCTGTTTTTT. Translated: CASSWEGNTGELFF.